Sequencing of this TCR beta chain was carried out in a study of cytomegalovirus exposure and HLA in healthy donors (dated by TCRdb to 2016 to 2017). With respect to the entire study: An earlier analysis of roughly 610 of the donors reported 250 to 350 Gb of sequence data and 117 million unique TCR beta sequences obtained from about 170 million T cells. In addition to the first cohort of 666 subjects, a separate validation cohort of under 150 different subjects was used. Of the roughly 430 genotyped donors, approximately 83% fell in the genetic ancestry cluster associated with self-reported Caucasian donors. A later analysis re-analyzed previously published TCR beta repertoires from 666 donors and added high-resolution HLA genotyping to study TCR occurrence patterns. Roughly five DR-DQ haplotypes were treated as single units for association and clustering because of strong linkage in the cohort. A later genetic analysis used genome-wide SNP genotypes for 398 of the 666 donors, treating that subset as a discovery cohort. Every discovery cohort repertoire had been produced on one sequencing platform. Rather than using new phenotypic data, the later analysis identified candidate immune exposures from TCR beta sequences and from how often those sequences occurred across donors. Roughly 310 gigabases of sequencing data and approximately 84 million unique TCR sequences were included in an early release covering roughly 600 HLA-typed donors. Alongside the repertoire data, information on donor age, sex, ethnicity and CMV serostatus was compiled. Using immunosequencing, the study profiled T cell repertoires from 500 to 800 subjects and related those repertoires to cytomegalovirus serostatus. To predict cytomegalovirus infection status, the study combined high-throughput TCR immunosequencing, statistical association of individual TCRs with disease status, and machine learning. Class I and class II HLA loci were covered by the typing at four-digit resolution. The study aimed to test whether signatures of past pathogen exposure could be identified by cataloging public T cell receptors. The number of donors typed differed by locus, with about 629-640 for A, B, C, DRB1 and DQB1, 522 for DQA1, 600 to 610 for DPA1, and under 490 for DPB1. To decide whether each TCR beta V gene segment behaved as functional or pseudogenic, an earlier analysis of approximately 620 of the donors relied on high-throughput TCR beta sequencing. On average, 235,054 unique TCR beta nucleotide sequences were sequenced per donor among about 400 genotyped donors of the cohort, with 15% to 20% of those sequences being non-productive. The study at large found these results: Some IMGT-functional V segments, including TRBV6-2 and TRBV6-3, could not be told apart with the 87-base-pair reads, so those segments were excluded. Specific HLA alleles were associated with over 15,000 TCR beta sequences at a false discovery rate of 0.05 in a later analysis. CMV serostatus was the only immune exposure information available for the cohort. Roughly uniform sequencing depth across donors was assumed in presence/absence analyses, although this assumption may not hold. Cytomegalovirus status was reported to be diagnosed by the classifier with high specificity and sensitivity in both the original and validation cohorts. Assigning TCR associations to individual alleles was difficult when HLA alleles, especially DR and DQ, strongly co-occurred. This cohort had only TCR beta chains sequenced, and the lack of alpha or paired-chain data limited which features could be detected. A further reported finding was that TCR beta sequences accurately predicted the HLA-A and HLA-B alleles for most subjects in the first cohort. Most TCR sequences were seen in very few donors, while some public TCRs were found in many individuals. V-gene and J-gene trimming of TCR beta chains was associated with a missense DCLRE1C variant in a later genetic analysis, and the association was replicated in an independent cohort. Because counts were too low, seventeen rarely observed V segments, including chromosome 9 orphons, were left out of the earlier analysis of 587 of the donors. Compared with the approximately 600-donor mean, donors in an Asian-associated ancestry cluster had fewer N-insertions in productive TCRs, according to a later genetic analysis. A later analysis reported that several top co-occurrence clusters appeared linked to parvovirus B19, influenza, CMV and Epstein-Barr virus. A cluster of highly shared sequence variants was judged likely to be a technical artifact of the sequencing pipeline. In an earlier analysis of some 540 of the donors, most TCR beta V segments appeared in productive rearrangements about 90% or about 30% of the time, broadly matching IMGT annotations. Correlated functional status among segregating V segments might be attributable to linkage disequilibrium, but an unknown experimental factor could not be ruled out. In the study, approximately 150 TCR beta chains were listed as associated with cytomegalovirus. In a later analysis, the rate of TCR association differed among HLA loci, with DRB1 alleles having the most associated TCRs and HLA-C alleles having the fewest. In a later analysis, HLA-associated TCR beta chains were found to be more clonally expanded and to have lower generation probabilities than equally common non-associated chains. A few of the identified cytomegalovirus-associated TCR beta chains were confirmed in vitro to be specific for cytomegalovirus antigens. In a later analysis, most CMV-associated TCR beta chains were found to appear HLA-restricted, with HLA associations seemingly driven largely by CMV exposure. According to the authors, the approach could potentially be generalized to other disease states and immunological phenotypes. Because some donors lacked HLA typing at each locus, the association tests relied only on the typed subset.

Details on this clone: Its binding antigen is unknown. No clone much larger than this one lies a single base away; base qualities are absent.

Preparation of the library involved the immunoSEQ multiplex PCR assay. For the multiplex PCR, a mixture combining 60 forward primers for TCR Vbeta segments and 13 reverse primers for TCR Jbeta segments was used. Amplification of the CDR3 region of rearranged TCR beta genes was performed with a multiplex PCR assay on genomic DNA. The Illumina HiSeq System was used to sequence the amplified TCR beta libraries as 87-base-pair reads. The study's own analysis went as follows. A later analysis tallied around 87 million unique TCR beta chains across the 640 or so repertoires, and approximately 9.9 million of those chains were shared by two or more donors. Raw reads were error-corrected and collapsed into unique sequences by a nearest-neighbor algorithm in which closely related sequences were merged to remove PCR and sequencing errors. To assign V, D and J gene segments, CDR3 sequences were aligned to IMGT reference sequences. For a sequence to be retained, a match of at least six nucleotides to both a V gene segment and a J gene segment was required. A rearrangement was called productive if the CDR3 had no stop codons and remained in frame with V and J, and every other rearrangement was called non-productive. CDR3 was defined by IMGT convention, running from the second conserved V-encoded cysteine to the conserved J-encoded phenylalanine. In an earlier analysis of around 540 of the donors, sequences lacking an unambiguous match to a single V gene segment were excluded. An earlier analysis of 587 of the donors classified V segments as functional when productive rearrangements were above 56.7% and as segregating when the standard deviation between donors was above 5%. A statistical classification framework was developed to diagnose cytomegalovirus status using the catalog of TCR beta chain sequences. In a later analysis, TCR nucleotide sequences were compared against IMGT/GENE-DB human TR gene sequences so that V and J genes could be assigned. In a later analysis, CDR3 sequences and most-parsimonious VDJ recombination scenarios were assigned using the TCRdist pipeline. In a later analysis, every TCR beta chain was defined by the combination of its CDR3 amino acid sequence and its V-gene family, and reads without a unique V-gene family were dropped. To address suspected cross-contamination and a sequencing artifact, a later analysis removed some 620 highly shared, low-generation-probability nucleotide sequences. In a later analysis, a clonal expansion index was calculated for each public chain from normalized within-repertoire ranks of inferred template counts. In a later analysis, generation probabilities were computed with a VDJ recombination model fitted to out-of-frame rearrangements, and the resulting probabilities were checked against IGoR. Hypergeometric tests were used in a later analysis to score TCR-TCR, TCR-HLA and TCR-CMV co-occurrence, with a repertoire-size bias correction applied to the TCR pairs. A later analysis estimated false discovery rates by permuting HLA or CMV assignments 20 times. In a later analysis, co-occurring TCRs were grouped using DBSCAN, with TCRdist sequence similarity added in when clustering inside HLA-allele-positive subsets. Repertoires with fewer than 30,000 or more than 120,000 public chains were left out of co-occurrence clustering, as were four to six repertoires with anomalous nucleotide sharing. TCRdb carries this immuneACCESS record with in-frame sequences only. Its versions omit some clonotypes, under half of them owing to an unresolved V gene in the studies checked, with the rest unexplained. The D gene and trimming were derived from the DNA, and the V and J assignments and clone size from that table. Counted in this sample were more than 50,000 clones; 72% of them appeared once. The biggest ten clones account for about 20% of the sample.

In total, 500 to 700 healthy bone marrow donors made up the cohort. At the time of sampling, all cohort members were nominally healthy, though unrecorded immune exposures were likely present. The donor was CMV seropositive and was included in the group of almost 300 seropositive cohort members. A peripheral blood sample was provided by each donor, and peripheral blood mononuclear cells were used for TCR beta sequencing. Genomic DNA was extracted from the blood cell samples with the Qiagen DNeasy Blood Extraction Kit. CDR1 and CDR2 are drawn from the germline V gene: SGHVS, FNYEAQ. At the junction V is shortened by 5 bases and J by 3 bases, with 17 bases in between. The CDR3 measures 15 amino acids from cysteine to phenylalanine. The CDR3 DNA has 45 bases and is translated from base 1.

This TCR was sampled from a woman aged 45-60 years in good health and CMV-seropositive. The rearranged segments are TRBV7-6 and TRBJ2-7; a weak D assignment points to TRBD2 (6 bases agree). Input material: PBMCs. The CDR3 protein: CASSIGAGLHYEQYF. Read as DNA, the sequence is TGTGCCAGCAGCATCGGGGCGGGATTACACTACGAGCAGTACTTC.